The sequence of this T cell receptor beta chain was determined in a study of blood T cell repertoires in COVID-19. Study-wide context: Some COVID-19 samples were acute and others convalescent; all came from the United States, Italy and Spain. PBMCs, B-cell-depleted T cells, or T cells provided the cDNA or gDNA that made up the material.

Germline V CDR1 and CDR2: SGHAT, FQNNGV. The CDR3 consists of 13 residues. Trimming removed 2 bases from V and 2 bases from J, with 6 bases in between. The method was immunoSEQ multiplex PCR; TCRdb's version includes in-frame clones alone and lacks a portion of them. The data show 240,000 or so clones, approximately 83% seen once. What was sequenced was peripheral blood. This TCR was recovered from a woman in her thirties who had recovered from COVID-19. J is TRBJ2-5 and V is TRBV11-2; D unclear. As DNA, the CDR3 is TGTGCCAGCAGCTTAATCCCGCAAGAGACCCAGTACTTC. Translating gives CASSLIPQETQYF.